This T cell receptor (beta chain) derives from a study of blood T cells in healthy people across ages (dated by TCRdb to 2013 to 2016). Some background on the complete study: Template switching captured roughly one uniquely barcoded TCR beta cDNA molecule per two T cells in model experiments. To track age-related changes in TCR beta repertoire diversity, the study relied on deep sequencing normalized with unique cDNA molecular identifiers. Donors of different ages were randomly distributed across sequencing lanes to avoid experimental bias. Four age groups were formed from the donors: young (average approximately 17 years), middle-aged (around 37), aged (approximately 60) and long-lived (about 75). The study analyzed two additional independent replicas of 1 million unique cDNA reads from the same blood draw for two donors, one aged 18 to 30 and one aged 80 or older. The paper's findings and limits, for the study overall: Because the CMV infection status of the donors was unknown, age-related changes in expanded clonotypes may potentially have been confounded. Because profiling used bulk unsorted PBMCs, naive and antigen-experienced compartments could not be compared conclusively. The percentage of naive T cells measured by flow cytometry correlated strongly with observed TCR beta diversity. Estimates of total diversity from one million sequenced T cells were regarded as lower bounds and underestimates. Observed TCR beta diversity per million T cells fell roughly linearly with age, and a significant reduction was already apparent by age roughly 40. Compared with the aged group, the long-lived group had more naive CD4+ T cells, fewer expanded clones and increased TCR diversity, suggesting age selection.

The germline V gene sets CDR1 to SQVTM and CDR2 to ANQGSEA. At the junction V is shortened by 4 bases and J by 0 bases, with 4 bases in between. Inclusive of the bounding cysteine and phenylalanine, the CDR3 is 12 residues long. Just the 36-base CDR3 DNA is kept, in frame starting at base 1. To prepare the library, 5' RACE was applied. The sequencing machine was an Illumina HiSeq 2500. A second PCR of about 6 to 11 cycles was run with a J-beta primer mix and a sample-barcoded 5' primer. Each TCR beta cDNA molecule received a unique molecular identifier from a template-switch 5' adaptor carrying 12 random nucleotides. Each sample yielded at least 3 million CDR3-containing paired-end reads. The Mint cDNA synthesis kit, primed by a TRBC-specific oligonucleotide, was used to synthesize first-strand cDNA from all RNA. All cDNA was treated with uracil-DNA glycosylase and then went through a first 18-cycle PCR with the universal primers M1SS and BC2_uni_R. On the study's bioinformatics: Normalization of each sample was performed by random selection of 1 million high-quality reads, each carrying a distinct molecular identifier. Instead of being binned into consensus sequences, reads with shared molecular identifiers were discarded. MiTCR, set to a Q25 quality threshold and the strictest error-elimination algorithm, was used for CDR3 identification, clonotype clustering and error correction. A nonparametric unseen species model using Euler transformation provided a lower-bound estimate of total TCR beta diversity. TCRdb reworked the public reads: Q25 trimming with fastp, MiXCR clone assembly, productive beta chains retained. Every CDR3 protein is listed once, alongside the most common genes and DNA of its rows. Here the V and J calls rest on TCRdb's processing, not on the authors' analysis. This sample holds 1.5 million to 2 million distinct CDR3 sequences; 28% were observed only once. The top ten clonotypes cover 7.7% of the sample.

As regards this clonotype: Which antigen it targets is not known. No base-level quality is on record; no much larger clone is a single base apart.

Systemically healthy Caucasian individuals from Russia, 35 to 50 in total and aged roughly 6 to 90 years, were included as donors. Each donor gave roughly 9.5 milliliters of peripheral blood, collected into EDTA-treated Vacutainer tubes. Ficoll-Paque density-gradient centrifugation was used to isolate PBMCs, with at least 7 million obtained per sample. Trizol reagent was used to extract total RNA from PBMCs, with at least 5.5 micrograms per sample. The percentages of naive CD45RAhigh/CD27high T cells were determined by flow cytometry on a PBMC aliquot from every donor. Recombination joined TRBV29-1 with TRBJ1-3; no D gene call is confident. The sample was blood. The origin of this receptor is a woman in her 30s in good health. CDR3 sequence: CSVVLSGNTIYF. Here is the DNA: TGCAGCGTTGTCCTCTCTGGAAACACCATATATTTT.